Listed below are T cell receptor beta chains from one sample, sequenced in a study of T cells after yellow fever vaccination. Each CDR3 protein is one row after TCRdb ran MiXCR on the 5' RACE reads. The repertoire has roughly 160,000 distinct CDR3 sequences, more than 5.5% of them found once; the top ten carry around 2.3%. The material was CD4+ T cells sorted from PBMCs, obtained less than 6 days after the first yellow fever vaccination. The receptors were gathered from a man between 18 and 35 years old who received the YFV17D yellow fever vaccine. Both conserved end residues are part of each CDR3. D genes are given only for firm matches. Only part of the rows carry a size: once, few, many, or a class if the clone is expanded.

d_gene	v_gene	abundance	j_gene	CDR3nt	CDR3aa
-	TRBV11-2	few	TRBJ1-5	TGTGCCAGCAGCTTAGGGATTAGCAATCAGCCCCAGCATTTT	CASSLGISNQPQHF
-	TRBV4-2	many	TRBJ1-4	TGTGCCAGCAGCCAAGAGGGGGGACCGGGGATCATCCCAGCAACTAATGAAAAACTGTTTTTT	CASSQEGGPGIIPATNEKLFF
TRBD1	TRBV7-2	many	TRBJ1-1	TGTGCCAGCAGCCCCTGGACAGGTTCGAACACTGAAGCTTTCTTT	CASSPWTGSNTEAFF
-	TRBV6-5	few	TRBJ1-1	TGTGCCAGCACCCCCTCGGGGGGGGGGCGGACTGAAGCTTTCTTT	CASTPSGGGRTEAFF
TRBD1	TRBV9	many	TRBJ1-1	TGTGCCAGCAGCGTGACAGGGATGGACACTGAAGCTTTCTTT	CASSVTGMDTEAFF
TRBD2	TRBV12-3/TRBV12-4	many	TRBJ2-1	TGTGCCAGCAGCCAAACTAGCGGAGAGCAGTTCTTC	CASSQTSGEQFF
TRBD2	TRBV29-1	few	TRBJ2-3	TGCAGCTTCCGACGGGGGGGAGCAGATACGCAGTATTTT	CSFRRGGADTQYF
TRBD1	TRBV6-2/TRBV6-3	many	TRBJ2-7	TGTGCCAGCAGTTACCAGGGGGAGAGCTCCTACGAGCAGTACTTC	CASSYQGESSYEQYF
-	TRBV4-3	many	TRBJ2-3	TGCGCCAGCAGCCAAGATCTATCCGTTGGGAGTGATACGCAGTATTTT	CASSQDLSVGSDTQYF
TRBD1	TRBV20-1	many	TRBJ2-5	TGCAGTGCCCTGGACAGGGTGGTACCGACAGAGACCCAGTACTTC	CSALDRVVPTETQYF
TRBD2	TRBV30	few	TRBJ2-1	TGTGCCTGGACAATCGGGACTAGTTACAATGAGCAGTTCTTC	CAWTIGTSYNEQFF
TRBD2	TRBV27	-	TRBJ2-2	TGTGCCAGCAGTTTATTTACCGGGACTAGGAAATACACCGGGGAGCTGTTTTTT	CASSLFTGTRKYTGELFF
-	TRBV6-2/TRBV6-3	many	TRBJ2-7	TGTGCCAGCAGCCGCCCCTGGACAGACTCCTACGAGCAGTACTTC	CASSRPWTDSYEQYF
-	TRBV2	many	TRBJ1-6	TGTGCCAGCAGTGCAGACAATTCACCCCTCCACTTT	CASSADNSPLHF
TRBD2	TRBV23-1	few	TRBJ2-5	TGCGCCAGCAGTCCCCTAGGACTAGCGGGGGGCAGAGAGACCCAGTACTTC	CASSPLGLAGGRETQYF
-	TRBV7-2	-	TRBJ1-5	TGTGCCACCCGAACGGGTCCTAATCAGCCCCAGCATTTT	CATRTGPNQPQHF
TRBD1	TRBV5-4	few	TRBJ2-7	TGTGCCAGCAGCCCCGGGACAGGGGGCCGGGAGCAGTACTTC	CASSPGTGGREQYF
-	TRBV19	few	TRBJ1-1	TGTGCCAGTAGCGGCAGGCCCTGGACTGAAGCTTTCTTT	CASSGRPWTEAFF
TRBD2	TRBV7-9	-	TRBJ2-3	TGTGCCAGCAGGCGACTAGCGGGGGCCGGGAGCACAGATACGCAGTATTTT	CASRRLAGAGSTDTQYF
-	TRBV5-6	many	TRBJ1-1	TGTGCCAGCAGCCCTACACACACCACTGAAGCTTTCTTT	CASSPTHTTEAFF
-	TRBV4-2	many	TRBJ2-1	TGTGCCAGCAGCCAACGCTTGGTGGACAATGAGCAGTTCTTC	CASSQRLVDNEQFF
-	TRBV12-3/TRBV12-4	many	TRBJ1-5	TGTGCCAGCAGTTTAAGGGACGGCTACAATCAGCCCCAGCATTTT	CASSLRDGYNQPQHF
-	TRBV21-1	many	TRBJ1-2	TGTGCCAGCAGCAAAAGGATGGACGGTAACAGTATCTATGGCTACACCTTC	CASSKRMDGNSIYGYTF